This T cell receptor beta chain was obtained from a study of cytomegalovirus exposure and HLA in healthy donors. Study-wide context: Per a later analysis, the roughly 690 first-cohort and fewer than 150 validation repertoires shared one platform.

Study results and limitations: Associated with cytomegalovirus, according to the listing, were approximately 160 TCR beta chains.

TCRdb's copy holds only in-frame clones and misses some; the assay was immunoSEQ multiplex PCR. Among 180,000 or so clones listed, approximately 86% were seen once. CDR3 length: 15 amino acids. Trimming at V came to 4 bases and at J to 4 bases, leaving 5 bases not matched to a gene. Per germline, CDR1 SGHRS and CDR2 YFSETQ. Comments on this clone: Its antigen is currently unknown.

The chain couples TRBV5-1 to TRBJ1-4; the match to TRBD1 covers 9 bases. The receptor comes from a man aged 30 to 39 in good health and CMV-seropositive. The sequenced sample consisted of PBMCs. CDR3 residues: CASSIRQGGNEKLFF. The CDR3 nucleotides read TGCGCCAGCAGCATCCGACAGGGGGGTAATGAAAAACTGTTTTTT.